This TCR beta chain appears in the sequencing data of a study of blood T cell repertoires in COVID-19. Turning to the study itself: The United States, Italy and Spain were the sources of the acute and convalescent COVID-19 samples.

Germline assignment: CDR1 LNHDA and CDR2 SQIVND (reference sequence). V was cut by 5 bases and J by 9 bases, with 23 bases left in between. The CDR3 sequence is 16 residues long. All enrollees were about 18 to 100 years old and from 24 US areas. Self-reported history from a screening survey and questionnaire set each donor's cohort. Donors in Cohort 3 who had recovered were those with two negative PCRs, healthcare professional clearance, or resolution of their symptoms. Generated by immunoSEQ multiplex PCR, the TCRdb table keeps only in-frame clones and is missing some. The repertoire holds 300,000 to 350,000 clones, with 87% as singletons.

What was sequenced was PBMCs or T cells enriched from blood (not recorded which). The sequence was obtained from a woman aged 18 to 35 who had recovered from COVID-19. The chain has TRBV19 and TRBJ1-5, with a weak D call TRBD1 (5 bases). DNA for the CDR3: TGTGCCAGTAGTCCACGAACGGGGGGGGGATTGATGCCCCAGCATTTT. This sequence encodes CASSPRTGGGLMPQHF.